This is a list of T cell receptor beta chains from one sample in a study of cytomegalovirus exposure and HLA in healthy donors. Method: immunoSEQ multiplex PCR; TCRdb's copy keeps in-frame clones and lacks some. The sample consists of around 110,000 clones, about 80% of them appearing once. The sample comprised PBMCs. The origin of the receptors is a man younger than 40 in good health and CMV-seropositive. Both conserved end residues are trimmed from each CDR3. Rows may omit the clone size; those that give it use once, few, many or a size class.

clone_size	j_call	v_call	cdr3_aa
.	TRBJ2-7	TRBV7-2	ASSLRRTDTYEQY
.	TRBJ1-6	TRBV5-6	ASTLVRAVGSPLH
.	TRBJ1-6	TRBV5-1	ASSLEGGNNSPLH
.	TRBJ2-2	TRBV2	ASSEVGNTGELF
few	TRBJ2-7	TRBV28	ASSLTGEDEQY
.	TRBJ1-5	TRBV19	ASSDRGSSNQPQH
.	TRBJ2-6	TRBV27	ASSRYGGGSGANGLT
once	TRBJ1-1	TRBV13	ASSLRGRGDTEAF
.	TRBJ2-7	TRBV5-6	ASSLAGTSGR
.	TRBJ2-7	TRBV5-1	ASSLLGDTDYEQY
.	TRBJ2-2	TRBV30	AWSRLAGGGELF
few	TRBJ1-2	TRBV7-8	ASSLRGLSNGYT
.	TRBJ1-5	TRBV28	ASSFIRGDQPQH
.	TRBJ2-3	TRBV6-4	ASSEGAGSADTQY
.	TRBJ1-1	TRBV18	ASSVTGSTEAF
.	TRBJ1-1	TRBV6-1	ASTIGRGLNTEAF
.	TRBJ1-1	TRBV6-1	ASSAGQVTEAF
once	TRBJ1-1	TRBV18	ASSNWVGGEAEAF
.	TRBJ1-6	TRBV28	ASSLWGQANSPLH
.	TRBJ1-6	TRBV6-1	ASRGQVVTPLH
.	TRBJ2-3	TRBV5-4	ASSLGGSGWY
.	TRBJ1-2	TRBV6-1	ASSEGTGGYYGYT
few	TRBJ1-6	TRBV5-4	ASSFQGHYNSPLH
.	TRBJ2-7	TRBV5-1	ASSLTSTSHEQY
.	TRBJ2-4	TRBV11-3	ASSLSGWLAGGKNIQY
.	TRBJ1-1	TRBV18	ASSPSIPNTEAF
.	TRBJ2-1	TRBV28	ASSEEPHNEQF
once	TRBJ2-1	TRBV4-3	ASSQRLAGGPNEQF
.	TRBJ1-2	TRBV5-6	ASSLDRALFGYT
.	TRBJ2-3	TRBV7-2	ASSLVRGPDTQY
.	.	TRBV7-9	ASSKGQGAYEQY
.	TRBJ2-5	TRBV7-6	ASSSLPGGGRETQY
.	TRBJ2-7	TRBV10-3	AITHGTGGYEQY
few	TRBJ2-1	TRBV6-5	ASSYSMGQGVNEQF
.	TRBJ1-2	TRBV28	ASSFHRGGGGYGYT
.	TRBJ2-2	TRBV5-1	ASSLWDRTNTGELF
.	TRBJ1-2	TRBV20-1	SAGGAYGYT